The clone carrying this T cell receptor (beta chain) was counted a few times. The data derive from a study of T cells after yellow fever vaccination. UMIs were added to TCR cDNA along with a universal primer site when it was made by 5'RACE template switching. TCRdb re-analysed the 5' RACE reads in MiXCR, keeping a single row per CDR3 protein. Of about 340,000 distinct CDR3 sequences listed, approximately 13% are singletons. V lost 0 bases, J lost 5 bases, and 6 bases lay in between. From germline, CDR1 is ENHRY and CDR2 SYGVKD. The CDR3 runs to 13 residues. This chain uses TRBV10-3 with TRBJ2-3; no definite D call. Sequencing was performed on CD4+ T cells sorted from PBMCs, taken 15 days after the yellow fever booster vaccination. The TCR comes from a man aged 18-30 years who received the YFV17D yellow fever vaccine. CDR3: CAISESWGDTQYF. In DNA, the CDR3 is TGTGCCATCAGTGAGTCGTGGGGAGATACGCAGTATTTT.